This T cell receptor beta chain appears in the sequencing data of a study of blood T cell repertoires in COVID-19. Turning to the study itself: Researchers got acute and convalescent COVID-19 samples from the United States, Italy and Spain.

As handled by the study authors: Amplification of reference gene primers provided the estimated nucleated cell counts. Assay: immunoSEQ multiplex PCR; the TCRdb copy retains only in-frame clones and omits some. The DNA gave D and trimming, while V, J and clone size come from that table. Counted here are approximately 93,000 clones, approximately 79% occurring once; the ten biggest clones make up approximately 4.1%. While infection was still active, Seattle patients were enrolled and then followed longitudinally. The sequencing input was peripheral blood. The TCR originated in a man between 70 and 80 years old with COVID-19, enrolled during active disease.

CDR3 nucleotide sequence: TGTGCCAGCAGCAAAGGTCGGGGCAACGGGAGGACCACCGGGGAGCTGTTTTTT. It specifies CASSKGRGNGRTTGELFF. The chain has TRBV21-1 and TRBJ2-2; the table names TRBD2, a call not compared with the DNA. TRBV21-1 is noted as a pseudogene. There are 18 residues in the CDR3.